The 23 T cell receptor beta chains below come from one sample, sequenced in a study of shared clonotypes between healthy human individuals. Sequencing used immunoSEQ multiplex PCR; TCRdb keeps in-frame clones, though not all of them. The sample shows around 600,000 clones, around 97% of them seen only once. Sequenced input: naive CD4+ T cells sorted from blood. Indicated subset: CD45RA+ positively selected. Every receptor here comes from a woman in her 30s in good health.

The V gene is TRBV19, the J gene TRBJ1-4, with D unresolved. Germline values: CDR1 LNHDA, CDR2 SQIVND (reference sequence). V lost 7 bases and J 5 bases, leaving 11 bases between the germline ends. CDR3 length: 13 amino acids. CDR3: CASTQQTNEKLFF. CDR3 coding DNA: TGTGCCAGTACACAGCAAACCAATGAAAAACTGTTTTTT.

This chain connects TRBV5-1 to TRBJ2-3; D is uncertain. The CDR3 runs 12 residues. V shed 4 bases and J shed 2 bases, with 5 bases lying between them. Germline assignment: CDR1 SGHRS and CDR2 YFSETQ. The CDR3 DNA reads TGCGCCAGCAGCGCTACCACAGATACGCAGTATTTT. Its protein is CASSATTDTQYF.

The CDR3 nucleotides read TGTGCCAGCAGCTTAACAGGGGGCCTAGGCGGAAACACCATATATTTT. Translated: CASSLTGGLGGNTIYF. This chain links TRBV7-2 with TRBJ1-3; 9 bases are shared with TRBD1. The V segment lost 2 bases and the J segment 4 bases; nucleotides outside the gene matches: 6. The germline CDR1 and CDR2 sequences are SGHTA and FQGNSA. The CDR3 contains 16 residues.

V gene TRBV30 combines with J gene TRBJ1-2; D might be TRBD1 (6 bases). V was clipped by 1 base and J by 8 bases, with 8 bases between them. The CDR3 sequence is 11 residues long. Germline CDR1 and CDR2: GTSNPN and SVGIG (reference sequence). In nucleotides, the CDR3 is TGTGCCTGGAGTGAGGGGGGCGGCTACACCTTC. Its protein product is CAWSEGGGYTF.

The J gene is TRBJ2-1, the V gene TRBV19, with D perhaps TRBD2 (6 bases). Germline CDR1 LNHDA, CDR2 SQIVND (reference sequence). The V end lost 4 bases, the J end lost 5 bases, and 12 bases lay between the germline ends. The CDR3 runs 14 residues. The CDR3 DNA is TGTGCCAGTAGTACCCTAGCGCAAGACAATGAGCAGTTCTTC. Residues: CASSTLAQDNEQFF.

The chain recombines TRBV5-8 with TRBJ2-5; D gene unclear. Trimming took 0 bases from V and 5 from J, leaving 14 bases between them. Germline V CDR1 and CDR2: SGHTS, YDEGEE. The CDR3 runs 15 residues. CDR3 bases: TGTGCCAGCAGCTTGGGGATGGGCCTATGGGAGACCCAGTACTTC. Protein sequence: CASSLGMGLWETQYF.

J is TRBJ2-1 and V is TRBV28; 15 bases map to TRBD2. Germline values: CDR1 MDHEN, CDR2 SYDVKM. The V and J ends lost 6 bases and 7 bases, in that order; junction bases with no gene match: 4. This CDR3 region has 15 residues. In DNA form, the CDR3 reads TGTGCCAGCAGCGGGACTAGCGGGAGGTATAATGAGCAGTTCTTC. It translates to CASSGTSGRYNEQFF.

This clone was seen once. CDR3 in DNA: TGTGCCAGCAGGGCGCGGACAATTAAGAGGGGACTAGCGACAGATACGCAGTATTTT. This encodes CASRARTIKRGLATDTQYF. This chain joins TRBV2 and TRBJ2-3; 10 bases agree with TRBD2. Per germline, CDR1 SNHLY and CDR2 FYNNEI. V lost 6 bases, J lost 3 bases, and 18 bases stayed unmatched. The CDR3 runs 19 residues.

The V call is TRBV7-3, the J call TRBJ2-7; 7 bases agree with TRBD1. The V and J ends lost 5 bases and 4 bases, in that order; junction bases with no gene match: 5. Germline values: CDR1 SGHTA, CDR2 FQGTGA. The CDR3 consists of 13 residues. The CDR3 reads CASSAGQEYEQYF. The CDR3, as DNA: TGTGCCAGCAGCGCCGGACAGGAGTACGAGCAGTACTTC.

The V call is TRBV10-3, the J call TRBJ1-5; D is possibly TRBD1 (6 bases). This CDR3 comprises 14 residues. The V and J ends lost 2 bases and 5 bases respectively, with 10 bases between them. Looked up from germline, CDR1 is ENHRY and CDR2 is SYGVKD. The CDR3, as DNA: TGTGCCATCAGTGAGCGGGACACCGATCAGCCCCAGCATTTT. It codes for CAISERDTDQPQHF.

The V call is TRBV19, the J call TRBJ2-4; D tentatively fits TRBD1 or TRBD2 (7 bases each). The germline V gene encodes CDR1 LNHDA and CDR2 SQIVND (reference sequence). The V end was cut by 6 bases, the J end by 6 bases, with 15 bases between. This CDR3 region has 14 residues. The CDR3 nucleotides read TGTGCCAGTAGCACTCAGGGGGGGCGAAACATTCAGTACTTC. This sequence encodes CASSTQGGRNIQYF.

The chain links TRBV28 to TRBJ2-7; 8 nucleotides match TRBD2. CDR1 is MDHEN and CDR2 is SYDVKM in the germline V gene. V gave up 5 bases and J gave up 6 bases; unmatched junction bases: 12. The CDR3 length is 15 residues. The DNA of the CDR3 is TGTGCCAGCAGTGGTAGACTAGCGCCCTGGGGCGAGCAGTACTTC. It is translated as CASSGRLAPWGEQYF.

This chain uses TRBV27 with TRBJ1-5; 9 bases are shared with TRBD1. Per germline, CDR1 MNHEY and CDR2 SMNVEV (reference sequence). This CDR3 spans 16 amino acids. The J segment lost 6 bases and the V segment lost 5 bases, leaving 11 bases of the junction unmatched. CDR3 DNA: TGTGCCAGCAGTAACGGACAGGGGAGGATAGGTCAGCCCCAGCATTTT. This codes for CASSNGQGRIGQPQHF.

This chain connects TRBV2 to TRBJ2-1; the match to TRBD2 covers 11 bases. V lost 3 bases and J lost 0; bases outside the gene matches: 4. The CDR3 consists of 17 residues. The germline V gene has CDR1 SNHLY and CDR2 FYNNEI. This CDR3 is CASSDGTSGYSYNEQFF. The CDR3 nucleotides are TGTGCCAGCAGTGACGGGACTAGCGGATACTCCTACAATGAGCAGTTCTTC.

The chain employs TRBV6-6 and TRBJ2-7, with D tentatively TRBD2 (5 bases). Germline V gene data show CDR1 as MNHNY and CDR2 as SVGAGI (reference sequence). Trimming removed 6 bases from V and 1 base from J, with 10 bases in between. This CDR3 has 13 residues. CDR3 nucleotide sequence: TGTGCCAGCAGGCCAGGACTGTCCTACGAGCAGTACTTC. Translating gives CASRPGLSYEQYF.

With respect to this clone: Other nucleotide sequences from this sample produce the same CDR3. The chain joins TRBV18 to TRBJ2-5; tentative D call: TRBD1 (6 bases). Germline CDR1 KGHSH, CDR2 LQKENI. V shed 6 bases and J shed 1 base, with 12 bases lying between them. This CDR3 has 14 amino acids. The CDR3 DNA reads TGTGCCAGCTCCCCTCAGGGGCGCCAAGAGACCCAGTACTTC. Its translation is CASSPQGRQETQYF.

This clone was detected once. The chain carries TRBV19 and TRBJ2-1; tentatively, D is TRBD1 or TRBD2 (5 bases each). This CDR3 region has 12 residues. The germline CDR1 and CDR2 sequences are LNHDA and SQIVND (reference sequence). The V and J ends lost 4 bases and 8 bases respectively, with 9 bases between them. The CDR3 here is CASSTRDHEQFF. The CDR3 DNA sequence: TGTGCCAGTAGTACCCGGGACCATGAGCAGTTCTTC.

V and J are TRBV5-1 and TRBJ2-7, with 7 bases identical to TRBD1. CDR1 is SGHRS, CDR2 YFSETQ, per germline. This CDR3 comprises 15 residues. With V trimmed by 4 bases and J by 5 bases, 12 bases remained unmatched. The CDR3: CASSRTGAAVHEQYF. The CDR3 nucleotides are TGCGCCAGCAGCCGTACAGGGGCAGCGGTACACGAGCAGTACTTC. The full variable domain, rest sourced from reference TRBV5-1 and TRBJ2-7, is KAGVTQTPRYLIKTRGQQVTLSCSPISGHRSVSWYQQTPGQGLQFLFEYFSETQRNKGNFPGRFSGRQFSNSRSEMNVSTLELGDSALYLCASSRTGAAVHEQYFGPGTRLTVT.

The chain uses TRBV4-1 and TRBJ2-3, with D tentatively TRBD1 or TRBD2 (5 bases each). The V gene's germline CDR1 is MGHRA and CDR2 YSYEKL. V lost 1 base and J 1 base, leaving 21 bases between the germline ends. The CDR3 is 19 residues long. This CDR3 is CASSQATFQLVGGTDTQYF. DNA for the CDR3: TGCGCCAGCAGCCAAGCAACCTTTCAACTAGTGGGGGGCACAGATACGCAGTATTTT.

The chain links TRBV18 to TRBJ1-2, with TRBD1 identical over 10 bases. Trimming removed 3 bases from V and 8 bases from J; junction bases left unmatched: 6. Per the germline V gene, CDR1 is KGHSH and CDR2 is LQKENI. The CDR3 has 14 amino acids. The CDR3 region has the DNA TGTGCCAGCTCACCCGGGACAGGGGTGAGCGGCTACACCTTC. Translated, it gives CASSPGTGVSGYTF.

This rearrangement joins TRBV5-1 to TRBJ2-7, with D possibly TRBD2 on 5 matching bases. Germline values: CDR1 SGHRS, CDR2 YFSETQ. Trimming took 0 bases from V and 0 from J, leaving 10 bases between them. CDR3 length: 15 residues. The CDR3 here is CASSLGSGNSYEQYF. The CDR3 nucleotides read TGCGCCAGCAGCTTGGGCAGCGGAAACTCCTACGAGCAGTACTTC.

This chain uses TRBV30 with TRBJ2-3; 11 bases align to TRBD2. V shed 5 bases and J 9 bases; nucleotides not matched to a gene: 7. The germline V gene encodes CDR1 GTSNPN and CDR2 SVGIG (reference sequence). There are 13 residues in the CDR3. CDR3 sequence reads: CAWSTSGASTQYF. The DNA of the CDR3 is TGTGCCTGGTCGACTAGCGGGGCTTCCACGCAGTATTTT.

This clone occurred once. J is TRBJ1-1 and V is TRBV6-5; 10 nucleotides agree with TRBD1. The CDR3 is 12 amino acids. Per germline, CDR1 MNHEY and CDR2 SVGAGI. V lost 4 bases and J lost 9; bases outside the gene matches: 2. DNA of the CDR3: TGTGCCAGCAGTTGGGGACAGGGGCAAGCTTTCTTT. This sequence encodes CASSWGQGQAFF.